The clone carrying this T cell receptor (beta chain) was counted ten times or more. The antigen remains undetermined. These data belong to a study of T cells after yellow fever vaccination. Broader study findings: The booster response re-showed most primary clones: 96% CD4, around 87% CD8.

Universal primer sites and UMIs were introduced during 5'RACE template-switching synthesis of TCR cDNA. TCRdb used MiXCR to reprocess the 5' RACE reads, holding one entry per CDR3 protein. The sample lists hundreds of thousands of distinct CDR3 sequences; less than 20% were seen once. This CDR3 is 17 amino acids long. The germline gives CDR1 ENHRY, CDR2 SYGVKD. V lost 3 bases to trimming and J lost 5 bases; unmatched junction nucleotides: 11. This receptor was taken from a man between 18 and 29 years old who received the YFV17D yellow fever vaccine. The J gene is TRBJ2-3, the V gene TRBV10-3; 10 bases match TRBD2. The sample in question was PBMCs, obtained more than 4 days after the first yellow fever vaccination. CDR3 sequence (DNA): TGTGCCATCAGTGATTTCGAGCGGGGGGGCCTCAAAGATACGCAGTATTTT. Its translation: CAISDFERGGLKDTQYF.